Below are 29 T cell receptor beta chains sequenced from a single sample in a study of blood T cell repertoires in COVID-19. Using immunoSEQ multiplex PCR, the repertoire was profiled, and TCRdb retains in-frame clones only, with some absent. The sample carries over 10,000 clones, 90% recorded once. Source material: peripheral blood. Receptor source: a man between 65 and 85 years old with active COVID-19.

The gene calls are TRBV5-4 and TRBJ2-7, with 9 bases lining up with TRBD2. This CDR3 comprises 15 residues. Germline V gene sequence: CDR1 SGHNT, CDR2 YYREEE (reference sequence). The V segment lost 1 base and the J segment 5 bases; nucleotides outside the gene matches: 7. The CDR3 is CASSLRREGRNEQYF. CDR3 bases: TGTGCCAGCAGCTTGAGGCGGGAGGGCAGGAACGAGCAGTACTTC.

This clone is a singleton in its sample. This chain joins TRBV27 and TRBJ2-1; D not resolved. Trimming took off 9 bases at V and 0 bases at J, with 3 bases between the two ends. The CDR3 sequence is 11 residues long. Germline CDR1 is MNHEY and CDR2 is SMNVEV (reference sequence). This chain's CDR3 is CARYSYNEQFF. The CDR3 region has the DNA TGTGCCAGATACTCCTACAATGAGCAGTTCTTC.

V and J are TRBV29-1 and TRBJ2-1, with D tentatively TRBD2 (5 bases). CDR1 is SQVTM and CDR2 is ANQGSEA in the germline V gene. V dropped 7 bases and J dropped 0 bases, with 10 bases sitting between them. The CDR3 is 13 residues long. CDR3 coding DNA: TGCAGCGCAACACTAGACTCCTACAATGAGCAGTTCTTC. Translating gives CSATLDSYNEQFF.

J is TRBJ2-3 and V is TRBV4-2; 8 bases align to TRBD2. Germline V gene lookup returns CDR1 LGHNA and CDR2 YNFKEQ. V lost 0 bases and J lost 2; bases outside the gene matches: 7. There are 17 residues in the CDR3. The CDR3 sequence is CASSQEGGGTITDTQYF. The DNA of the CDR3 is TGTGCCAGCAGCCAAGAGGGCGGGGGGACGATCACAGATACGCAGTATTTT.

The chain couples TRBV18 to TRBJ1-2, with TRBD1 matching over 9 bases. The CDR3 contains 13 residues. With 8 bases clipped from V and 5 bases from J, the junction kept 6 bases outside the gene matches. Germline V gene data show CDR1 as KGHSH and CDR2 as LQKENI. This CDR3 is CASIQGAGYGYTF. In DNA, the CDR3 is TGTGCCAGCATACAGGGGGCCGGGTATGGCTACACCTTC.

The V and J genes are TRBV2 and TRBJ2-2; tentatively, D is TRBD2 (5 bases). This CDR3 has 11 residues. From germline, CDR1 is SNHLY and CDR2 FYNNEI. V lost 8 bases, J lost 9 bases, and 10 bases lay in between. In DNA form, the CDR3 reads TGTGCCAGCGGCGACTACAGGGAGCTGTTTTTT. Its translation is CASGDYRELFF.

The rearrangement links TRBV19 to TRBJ2-1; a weak D match, TRBD2 (6 bases). Germline V gene lookup returns CDR1 LNHDA and CDR2 SQIVND (reference sequence). The CDR3 extends over 15 amino acids. V lost 3 bases and J lost 0, with 9 bases in between. DNA for the CDR3: TGTGCCAGTAGTATGGAGGGGAGCTCCTACAATGAGCAGTTCTTC. It is translated as CASSMEGSSYNEQFF.

V is TRBV5-1 and J is TRBJ2-2; 9 bases are shared with TRBD2. The CDR3 is 15 residues long. Germline-derived CDR1 and CDR2 are SGHRS and YFSETQ. With V trimmed by 0 bases and J by 7 bases, 4 bases remained unmatched. The CDR3 coding sequence is TGCGCCAGCAGCTTGGAGCGGGAGGTTATCGGGGAGCTGTTTTTT. Translating it yields CASSLEREVIGELFF.

The chain employs TRBV7-9 and TRBJ2-5, with 9 bases lining up with TRBD2. V was pared by 8 bases and J by 4 bases, with 20 bases of the junction left unmatched. Germline CDR1 and CDR2: SEHNR and FQNEAQ (reference sequence). This CDR3 is 18 amino acids long. The CDR3 DNA sequence: TGTGCCAGCTTGCCCTTCCCCTCTAGCGGGATGGCTAGAGAGACCCAGTACTTC. The encoded protein is CASLPFPSSGMARETQYF. Complete variable domain (other parts from reference TRBV7-9 and TRBJ2-5): DTGVSQNPRHKITKRGQNVTFRCDPISEHNRLYWYRQTLGQGPEFLTYFQNEAQLEKSRLLSDRFSAERPKGSFSTLEIQRTEQGDSAMYLCASLPFPSSGMARETQYFGPGTRLLVL.

This chain connects TRBV5-1 to TRBJ2-1; TRBD2 agrees at 7 bases. The trim removed 1 base at V and 4 bases at J, leaving 2 bases unmatched. Germline V gene lookup returns CDR1 SGHRS and CDR2 YFSETQ. The CDR3 loop spans 14 amino acids. The CDR3 loop is CASSLIGGYNEQFF. CDR3 DNA sequence: TGCGCCAGCAGCTTGATCGGGGGGTACAATGAGCAGTTCTTC.

The chain carries TRBV6-1 and TRBJ1-2; 11 bases are shared with TRBD1. The CDR3 has 16 amino acids. Germline values: CDR1 MNHNS, CDR2 SASEGT. The J segment lost 6 bases and the V segment lost 0 bases, leaving 6 bases of the junction unmatched. CDR3 DNA: TGTGCCAGCAGTGAAGCGTGGACAGGGGGCTGGGATGGCTACACCTTC. Its protein product is CASSEAWTGGWDGYTF.

The sample holds one count of this clone. The rearrangement uses TRBV3-1 (or the pseudogene TRBV3-2) and TRBJ1-1; no firm D call. Germline V lookup: CDR1 LGHDT, CDR2 YNNKEL (reference sequence). V was clipped by 5 bases and J by 7 bases, with 14 bases between them. The CDR3 sequence is 13 residues long. In DNA form, the CDR3 reads TGTGCCAGCAGCTTAGCCTATACGGGTGAAGCTTTCTTT. This translates into CASSLAYTGEAFF.

This clone was recorded once. V gene TRBV9 combines with J gene TRBJ2-7, with 9 nucleotides matching TRBD1. The CDR3 length is 17 residues. V lost 2 bases to trimming and J lost 2 bases; unmatched junction nucleotides: 11. Per germline, CDR1 SGDLS and CDR2 YYNGEE. CDR3 nucleotides: TGTGCCAGCAGCGTTAGTTTCTACAGGGGGCGCCCCTACGAGCAGTACTTC. This gives the protein CASSVSFYRGRPYEQYF.

The chain recombines TRBV9 with TRBJ2-5, with D tentatively TRBD2 (6 bases). The CDR3 spans 15 residues. CDR1 is SGDLS, CDR2 YYNGEE, per germline. Trimming pared 0 bases from V and 4 bases from J, leaving 13 bases between. As DNA, the CDR3 is TGTGCCAGCAGCGTAGGCGGTGTCGGGGGAGAGACCCAGTACTTC. Translated, it gives CASSVGGVGGETQYF.

V and J are TRBV25-1 and TRBJ1-6; 9 bases are shared with TRBD1. This CDR3 is 14 amino acids long. Looked up from germline, CDR1 is MGHDK and CDR2 is SYGVNS. V lost 4 bases and J lost 7; bases outside the gene matches: 2. CDR3 residues: CASSAGTGNSPLHF. DNA of the CDR3: TGTGCCAGCAGTGCCGGGACAGGGAATTCACCCCTCCACTTT. Supplemented by reference TRBV25-1 and TRBJ1-6, the full variable domain reads EADIYQTPRYLVIGTGKKITLECSQTMGHDKMYWYQQDPGMELHLIHYSYGVNSTEKGDLSSESTVSRIRTEHFPLTLESARPSHTSQYLCASSAGTGNSPLHFGNGTRLTVT.

This chain links TRBV30 with TRBJ1-2; D might be TRBD1 (5 bases). Looked up from germline, CDR1 is GTSNPN and CDR2 is SVGIG (reference sequence). The CDR3 runs to 16 residues. The germline V and J ends were trimmed by 3 bases and 4 bases, with 21 bases remaining between them. In nucleotides, the CDR3 is TGTGCCTGGAGCCCCTCCAGATGGGGACTGGGCTATGGCTACACCTTC. Amino acids: CAWSPSRWGLGYGYTF.

This rearrangement joins TRBV11-2 to TRBJ2-7; TRBD1 agrees at 11 bases. V dropped 4 bases and J dropped 3; count of bases not matched to a gene: 2. The length of the CDR3 is 14 residues. In germline, CDR1 is SGHAT, CDR2 FQNNGV. The CDR3 loop is CASSSGTGGYEQYF. The CDR3 DNA is TGTGCCAGCAGCTCCGGGACAGGGGGCTACGAGCAGTACTTC.

The chain employs TRBV18 and TRBJ1-1; the D gene is possibly TRBD1 (5 bases). Trimming removed 2 bases from V and 2 bases from J, with 15 bases in between. Germline-derived CDR1 and CDR2 are KGHSH and LQKENI. The CDR3 has 16 residues. CDR3: CASSPVSQGTNTEAFF. In DNA form, the CDR3 reads TGTGCCAGCTCACCAGTCTCCCAAGGGACTAACACTGAAGCTTTCTTT.

The rearrangement uses TRBV7-2 and TRBJ2-3; 8 bases align to TRBD2. The CDR3 contains 16 residues. J gave up 3 bases and V 4 bases, and 9 bases lay outside the gene matches. Germline CDR1 reads SGHTA; CDR2 reads FQGNSA. The CDR3 region has the DNA TGTGCCAGCAGCTGGCAGCGGGGGAAGGGAACAGATACGCAGTATTTT. Protein sequence: CASSWQRGKGTDTQYF.

V usage is TRBV9 and J usage is TRBJ2-1; the match to TRBD2 covers 7 bases. Germline trimming cut 0 bases from V and 1 base from J; bases unmatched to any gene: 1. CDR1 SGDLS and CDR2 YYNGEE come from the germline V gene. The CDR3 has 15 amino acids. CDR3 coding DNA: TGTGCCAGCAGCGTAGGGACTAGATCCTACAATGAGCAGTTCTTC. It encodes CASSVGTRSYNEQFF.

This clone has just one count. This chain connects TRBV27 to TRBJ2-5, with 8 bases identical to TRBD2. Germline V CDR1 and CDR2: MNHEY, SMNVEV (reference sequence). V shed 0 bases, J shed 5 bases, and the junction held 5 bases outside the gene matches. CDR3 size: 15 residues. CDR3 bases: TGTGCCAGCAGTTTATCGTTCCGGACTAGCGAGACCCAGTACTTC. This encodes CASSLSFRTSETQYF.

The V call is TRBV5-1, the J call TRBJ2-7; 10 positions match TRBD1. J lost 6 bases, V lost 4 bases, and 13 bases had no gene match. Germline-derived CDR1 and CDR2 are SGHRS and YFSETQ. The CDR3 loop spans 16 amino acids. CDR3 loop: CASSPNPGQGLLEQYF. For the CDR3, the DNA is TGCGCCAGCAGCCCGAATCCGGGACAGGGGCTCCTCGAGCAGTACTTC.

The chain has TRBV6-1 and TRBJ1-2; tentatively, D is TRBD1 (5 bases). Trimming left V 0 bases short and J 4 bases short, with 15 bases between. CDR1 and CDR2 (germline): MNHNS, SASEGT. CDR3 length: 16 residues. CDR3 amino acids: CASSEAGGDRGYGYTF. The CDR3 nucleotides are TGTGCCAGCAGTGAAGCCGGGGGGGATCGTGGCTATGGCTACACCTTC.

V and J are TRBV11-2 and TRBJ2-1, with TRBD2 matching 10 bases. The CDR3 runs to 19 residues. CDR1 and CDR2 (germline): SGHAT, FQNNGV. The J segment lost 6 bases and the V segment lost 0 bases, leaving 14 bases of the junction unmatched. The CDR3 region has the DNA TGTGCCAGCAGCTTAGATATTAGGAGAGCGGGGGGGACGGGCAATGAGCAGTTCTTC. The encoded protein is CASSLDIRRAGGTGNEQFF.

The V call is TRBV5-4, the J call TRBJ1-2; 7 positions match TRBD1. J lost 5 bases, V lost 4 bases, and 5 bases had no gene match. The CDR3 spans 13 residues. The germline CDR1 and CDR2 sequences are SGHNT and YYREEE (reference sequence). CDR3 sequence (DNA): TGTGCCAGCAGCCTGACAGGGAGTTATGGCTACACCTTC. Its translation: CASSLTGSYGYTF.

This rearrangement joins TRBV4-3 to TRBJ2-3, with 10 bases identical to TRBD2. This CDR3 is built from 16 residues. The ends lost 1 base at V and 6 bases at J; junction bases unmatched: 7. Germline CDR1 is LGHNA and CDR2 is YSLEER. CDR3 in amino acids: CASSQGRAGGQDTQYF. In DNA form, the CDR3 reads TGCGCCAGCAGCCAAGGACGAGCGGGGGGGCAGGATACGCAGTATTTT.

This chain uses TRBV4-3 with TRBJ1-6, with 8 bases aligning to TRBD1. The CDR3 runs to 18 residues. The V segment lost 0 bases and the J segment 5 bases; nucleotides outside the gene matches: 9. The V gene's germline CDR1 is LGHNA and CDR2 YSLEER. The CDR3 here is CASSQENQGAGNNSPLHF. The CDR3 DNA reads as TGCGCCAGCAGCCAAGAAAATCAGGGGGCCGGGAATAATTCACCCCTCCACTTT.

The gene calls are TRBV6-1 and TRBJ2-1, with TRBD2 matching 8 bases. The ends lost 0 bases at V and 4 bases at J; junction bases unmatched: 5. In germline, CDR1 is MNHNS, CDR2 SASEGT. The CDR3 sequence is 16 residues long. CDR3 bases: TGTGCCAGCAGTGAAGCCTTCCGGGAGGGGTACAATGAGCAGTTCTTC. It specifies CASSEAFREGYNEQFF.

The chain couples TRBV11-2 to TRBJ2-3; 13 nucleotides align to TRBD2. CDR1 and CDR2 (germline): SGHAT, FQNNGV. J was trimmed by 11 bases and V by 4 bases; bases with no gene match: 12. The CDR3 totals 16 residues. CDR3 in amino acids: CASSSTPGTSGNQQYF. CDR3 nucleotide sequence: TGTGCCAGCAGCTCGACTCCCGGGACTAGCGGGAATCAGCAGTATTTT.